A selection of T cell receptor beta chains follows, all from one sample in a study of blood T cells in healthy people across ages. TCRdb itself ran the 5' RACE reads through MiXCR, one entry per CDR3 protein. Of fewer than 1,000,000 distinct CDR3 sequences in the sample, about 42% were seen once. Material for sequencing was blood. The receptor set was obtained from a man between 60 and 70 years old in good health. Each CDR3 is given with its conserved first and last residue. D genes are given only for firm matches. Clone sizes are given selectively: once, few, many, or a class where the clone is expanded.

D,J,size,V,CDR3,DNA
TRBD1,TRBJ2-3,NA,TRBV7-2,CASSPDRATATDTQYF,TGTGCCAGCAGCCCGGACAGGGCGACAGCCACAGATACGCAGTATTTT
TRBD1,TRBJ1-2,NA,TRBV20-1,CSARVPGGWGDGYTF,TGCAGTGCTAGAGTCCCAGGGGGGTGGGGGGACGGCTACACCTTC
NA,TRBJ1-2,many,TRBV12-3/TRBV12-4,CASFLDGAFLLPPTF,TGTGCCAGCTTTCTGGACGGTGCCTTTCTTCTCCCCCCCACCTTC
NA,TRBJ2-1,few,TRBV2,CASIPGVTYNEQFF,TGTGCCAGCATTCCGGGGGTAACCTACAATGAGCAGTTCTTC
TRBD2,TRBJ2-3,few,TRBV5-5,CASSSPPGGGGDTQYF,TGTGCCAGCAGCTCCCCCCCCGGGGGGGGTGGAGATACGCAGTATTTT
NA,TRBJ2-7,NA,TRBV3-1,CASSQSSLAYEQYF,TGTGCCAGCAGCCAATCTAGCCTAGCCTACGAGCAGTACTTC
TRBD1,TRBJ1-1,NA,TRBV7-8,CASSGTGAEAFF,TGTGCCAGCAGCGGGACAGGGGCTGAAGCTTTCTTT
NA,TRBJ2-5,NA,TRBV28,CASSRRGDSLGQETQYF,TGTGCCAGCAGTCGAAGGGGGGACTCACTGGGCCAAGAGACCCAGTACTTC
TRBD1,TRBJ2-7,NA,TRBV12-3/TRBV12-4,CASSLGGSFDEQYF,TGTGCCAGCAGCCTAGGGGGCTCCTTTGACGAGCAGTACTTC
NA,TRBJ2-1,NA,TRBV5-1,CASSLSTSPHNEQFF,TGCGCCAGCAGCTTGAGTACTAGCCCCCACAATGAGCAGTTCTTC
TRBD1,TRBJ1-5,few,TRBV5-1,CASSLGTGDQPQHF,TGCGCCAGCAGCTTGGGGACAGGGGATCAGCCCCAGCATTTT
NA,TRBJ1-1,few,TRBV7-2,CASSRGGASSISEAFF,TGTGCCAGCAGCCGAGGCGGGGCGTCATCTATTTCTGAAGCTTTCTTT
NA,TRBJ2-1,few,TRBV20-1,CSARRVRLTYNEQFF,TGCAGTGCTAGAAGGGTTAGGCTGACCTACAATGAGCAGTTCTTC
NA,TRBJ2-3,NA,TRBV27,CASSSPQATQYF,TGTGCCAGCAGTTCCCCCCAGGCTACGCAGTATTTT
TRBD2,TRBJ2-3,NA,TRBV7-2,CASSLGSYFAGVQEDTQYF,TGTGCCAGCAGCTTAGGGAGTTACTTTGCGGGGGTCCAAGAGGATACGCAGTATTTT
NA,TRBJ2-5,NA,TRBV28,CASRPDEGGLETQYF,TGTGCCAGTCGCCCTGATGAGGGGGGCCTAGAGACCCAGTACTTC
NA,TRBJ2-3,NA,TRBV7-2,CASSLASPRRGDTQYF,TGTGCCAGCAGCTTAGCCAGCCCACGCCGCGGAGATACGCAGTATTTT
TRBD1,TRBJ1-2,few,TRBV6-2/TRBV6-3,CASRKSAGTAEYGYTF,TGTGCCAGCAGAAAATCAGCCGGGACAGCCGAATATGGCTACACCTTC
TRBD2,TRBJ2-5,NA,TRBV10-3,CAISKSSGGALQETQYF,TGTGCCATCAGTAAGAGCAGCGGGGGGGCTCTTCAAGAGACCCAGTACTTC
TRBD2,TRBJ2-7,few,TRBV6-2/TRBV6-3,CASSYRPPWAGVTYEQYF,TGTGCCAGCAGTTACCGTCCCCCCTGGGCGGGGGTTACCTACGAGCAGTACTTC
NA,TRBJ2-1,NA,TRBV29-1,CSALGGESYNEQFF,TGCAGCGCTCTTGGGGGCGAGTCCTACAATGAGCAGTTCTTC
NA,TRBJ1-1,NA,TRBV2,CASSETGRMNTEAFF,TGTGCCAGCAGTGAAACGGGACGGATGAACACTGAAGCTTTCTTT
TRBD2,TRBJ2-7,few,TRBV7-8,CASSPTNSGGRQYF,TGTGCCAGCAGCCCAACAAATAGCGGGGGGAGGCAGTACTTC
NA,TRBJ2-3,NA,TRBV7-8,CASSLPGHKGSTDTQYF,TGTGCCAGCAGCTTACCCGGCCACAAGGGGAGCACAGATACGCAGTATTTT
NA,TRBJ2-1,few,TRBV4-1,CASSQDLTRGNEQFF,TGCGCCAGCAGCCAAGATCTCACTAGAGGCAATGAGCAGTTCTTC
NA,TRBJ1-2,NA,TRBV5-1,CASTQTGGSYGYTF,TGCGCCAGCACCCAGACGGGAGGGAGCTATGGCTACACCTTC
NA,TRBJ1-1,NA,TRBV29-1,CSVAPGLTEAFF,TGCAGCGTTGCCCCGGGGCTGACTGAAGCTTTCTTT
NA,TRBJ2-5,NA,TRBV15,CATSRVLAQETQYF,TGTGCCACCAGCAGAGTTTTAGCCCAAGAGACCCAGTACTTC
TRBD1,TRBJ2-1,few,TRBV29-1,CSGYDRGRYNEQFF,TGCAGCGGTTATGACAGGGGGCGATACAATGAGCAGTTCTTC
TRBD2,TRBJ2-1,NA,TRBV9,CASSVVGLADLNEQFF,TGTGCCAGCAGCGTAGTCGGACTAGCGGATCTCAATGAGCAGTTCTTC
NA,TRBJ2-7,NA,TRBV10-3,CAISESRDNYEQYF,TGTGCCATCAGTGAGTCACGGGACAACTACGAGCAGTACTTC
TRBD1,TRBJ1-2,NA,TRBV20-1,CSAVEGTGNYGYTF,TGCAGTGCCGTCGAAGGGACAGGGAACTATGGCTACACCTTC
TRBD1,TRBJ2-1,once,TRBV5-8,CASRFRTGELNEQFF,TGTGCCAGCAGATTCAGGACAGGGGAACTCAATGAGCAGTTCTTC
NA,TRBJ1-2,NA,TRBV4-3,CASSQSLGQSYGYTF,TGCGCCAGCAGCCAAAGTTTGGGGCAGTCATATGGCTACACCTTC
TRBD1,TRBJ1-5,many,TRBV20-1,CSASATGGNQPQHF,TGCAGTGCTAGCGCGACAGGGGGCAATCAGCCCCAGCATTTT
NA,TRBJ2-1,few,TRBV11-2,CASSMSTYNEQFF,TGTGCCAGCAGCATGAGTACGTACAATGAGCAGTTCTTC
TRBD1,TRBJ2-7,many,TRBV11-1,CASAKTGISYEQYF,TGTGCCAGCGCGAAGACAGGGATCTCCTACGAGCAGTACTTC
TRBD2,TRBJ2-3,NA,TRBV10-3,CAISEPQRGNTDTQYF,TGTGCCATCAGTGAGCCCCAGCGGGGCAACACAGATACGCAGTATTTT
NA,TRBJ1-4,NA,TRBV30,CAWSVGSSNEKLFF,TGTGCCTGGAGTGTGGGAAGCTCCAATGAAAAACTGTTTTTT
TRBD2,TRBJ2-7,many,TRBV2,CASTGGTSYEQYF,TGTGCCAGCACGGGGGGAACCTCCTACGAGCAGTACTTC
NA,TRBJ1-1,once,TRBV2,CASTREFTSGVEAFF,TGTGCCAGCACCCGTGAGTTTACGAGCGGGGTTGAAGCTTTCTTT
NA,TRBJ2-7,few,TRBV5-1,CASSPGDGREQYF,TGCGCCAGCAGCCCGGGGGACGGGAGAGAGCAGTACTTC
NA,TRBJ2-5,few,TRBV20-1,CSAPPTGGGETQYF,TGCAGTGCTCCTCCCACGGGGGGCGGGGAGACCCAGTACTTC
TRBD1,TRBJ2-1,NA,TRBV2,CASSVEYRGREQFF,TGTGCCAGCAGTGTGGAGTACAGGGGACGCGAGCAGTTCTTC
NA,TRBJ2-7,NA,TRBV20-1,CSAKQPYEQYF,TGCAGTGCTAAGCAACCCTACGAGCAGTACTTC